The sequence of this T cell receptor beta chain was determined in a study of CD8 T cells in ankylosing spondylitis. Study-level results: CD8+ disease-linked clones were present at relatively low frequencies in blood. Disease-linked clones reportedly concentrated significantly in matched ankylosing spondylitis synovial fluid.

Between the trimmed V and J ends, which lost 0 bases and 11 bases, there was a span of 12 bases. The CDR3 consists of 13 residues. Germline loops: CDR1 MNHEY, CDR2 SVGEGT. This clonotype came up many times. Its antigen is unknown. TCRdb reanalysed the 5' RACE reads using MiXCR and keeps one entry per CDR3 protein. The repertoire holds roughly 100,000 distinct CDR3 sequences, with about 24% as singletons. Sequencing input: synovial fluid, either unsorted or a sorted T cell fraction (not recorded which). This clonotype was sampled from a male donor with ankylosing spondylitis. The chain uses TRBV6-2 or TRBV6-3 and TRBJ2-3, with D tentatively TRBD2 (6 bases). CDR3 in amino acids: CASSYSRSREQYF. Written as DNA, the CDR3 is TGTGCCAGCAGTTACTCGAGATCGCGGGAGCAGTATTTT.